This note documents a single T cell receptor beta chain sequence. This sample is drawn from a study of brain T cells in children with intractable seizures. Using immunoSEQ multiplex PCR, the repertoire was profiled, and TCRdb retains in-frame clones only, with some absent. In the table there are tens of thousands of clones, approximately 90% of which are singletons. Germline-derived CDR1 and CDR2 are SGHAT and FQNNGV. V was cut by 3 bases and J by 0 bases, with 11 bases left in between. CDR3 length equals 15 residues. This chain links TRBV11-2 with TRBJ1-2, with D hard to call. The TCR was taken from a girl aged 2 to 10 with tuberous sclerosis and intractable seizures. This sample comprised peripheral blood, obtained at surgery. The CDR3 region is CASSLWSVSNYGYTF. CDR3 DNA: TGTGCCAGCAGCTTGTGGTCGGTTTCTAACTATGGCTACACCTTC.